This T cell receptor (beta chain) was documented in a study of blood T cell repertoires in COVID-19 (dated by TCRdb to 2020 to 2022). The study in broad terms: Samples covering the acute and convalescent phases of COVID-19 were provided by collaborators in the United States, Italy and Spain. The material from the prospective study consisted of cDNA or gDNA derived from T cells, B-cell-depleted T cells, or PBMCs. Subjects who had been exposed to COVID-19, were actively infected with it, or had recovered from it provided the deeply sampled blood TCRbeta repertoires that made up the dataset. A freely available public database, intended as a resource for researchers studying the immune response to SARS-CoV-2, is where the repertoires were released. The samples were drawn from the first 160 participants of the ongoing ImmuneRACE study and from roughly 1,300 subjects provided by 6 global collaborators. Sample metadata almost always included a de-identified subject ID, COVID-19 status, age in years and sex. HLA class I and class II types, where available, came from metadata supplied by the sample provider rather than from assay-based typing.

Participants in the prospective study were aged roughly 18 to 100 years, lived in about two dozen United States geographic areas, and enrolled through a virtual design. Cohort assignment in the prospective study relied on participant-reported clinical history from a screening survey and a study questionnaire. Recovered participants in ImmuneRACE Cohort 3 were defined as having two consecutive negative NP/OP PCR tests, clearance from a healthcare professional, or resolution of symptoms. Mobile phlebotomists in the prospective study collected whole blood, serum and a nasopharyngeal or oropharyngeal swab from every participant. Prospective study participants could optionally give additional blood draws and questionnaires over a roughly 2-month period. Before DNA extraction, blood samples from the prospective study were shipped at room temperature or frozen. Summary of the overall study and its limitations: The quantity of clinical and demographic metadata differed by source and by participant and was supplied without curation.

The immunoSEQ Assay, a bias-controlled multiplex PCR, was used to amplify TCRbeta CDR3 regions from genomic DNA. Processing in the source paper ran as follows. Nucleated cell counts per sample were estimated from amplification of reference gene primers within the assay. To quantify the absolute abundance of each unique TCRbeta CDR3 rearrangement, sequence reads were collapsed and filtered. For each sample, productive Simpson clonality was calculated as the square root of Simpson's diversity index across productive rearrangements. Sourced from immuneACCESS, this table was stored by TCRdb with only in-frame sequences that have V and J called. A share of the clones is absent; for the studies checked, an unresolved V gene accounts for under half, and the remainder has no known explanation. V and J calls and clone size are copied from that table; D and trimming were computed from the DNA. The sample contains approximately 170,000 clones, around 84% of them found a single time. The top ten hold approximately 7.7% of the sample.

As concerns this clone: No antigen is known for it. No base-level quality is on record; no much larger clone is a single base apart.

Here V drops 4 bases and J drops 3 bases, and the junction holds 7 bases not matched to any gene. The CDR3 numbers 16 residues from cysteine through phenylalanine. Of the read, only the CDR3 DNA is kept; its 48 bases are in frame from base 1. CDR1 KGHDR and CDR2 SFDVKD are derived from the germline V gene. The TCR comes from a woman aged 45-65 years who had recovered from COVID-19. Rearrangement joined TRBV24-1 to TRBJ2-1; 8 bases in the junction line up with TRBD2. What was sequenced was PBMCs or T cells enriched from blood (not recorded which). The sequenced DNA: TGTGCCACCAGTGACTCTGCCGGGACTAGCTACAATGAGCAGTTCTTC. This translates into CATSDSAGTSYNEQFF.